This entry lists 9 T cell receptor beta chains sequenced from one sample in a study of PD-L1 blockade in urothelial cancer. Measured with immunoSEQ multiplex PCR; TCRdb has only the in-frame clones, and not every one. The sample includes fewer than 60,000 clones, about 88% of them seen just once. The sample's time point: pretreatment peripheral blood. Sequencing was performed on PBMCs, taken around atezolizumab (anti-PD-L1) treatment. These receptors originate from a man between 65 and 80 years old with urothelial cancer.

The chain recombines TRBV11-3 with TRBJ2-1; 8 positions agree with TRBD2. The CDR3 sequence is 16 residues long. Germline loops: CDR1 SGHNT, CDR2 YENEEA. After removal of 1 base from V and 7 bases from J, the junction contained 9 bases not matched to a gene. The CDR3 DNA sequence: TGTGCCAGCAGCTTAGGGGCGGGAGGATTAAGGAATGAGCAGTTCTTC. Translation: CASSLGAGGLRNEQFF.

The gene calls are TRBV7-9 and TRBJ1-4; TRBD1 agrees at 12 bases. The CDR3 covers 18 residues. The germline gives CDR1 SEHNR, CDR2 FQNEAQ (reference sequence). V shed 5 bases, J shed 4 bases, and the junction held 11 bases outside the gene matches. CDR3 protein: CASSQPRDRGLVNEKLFF. The CDR3 DNA is TGTGCCAGCAGCCAACCCCGGGACAGGGGGCTTGTTAATGAAAAACTGTTTTTT.

This chain uses TRBV9 with TRBJ1-1, with a weak D call TRBD1 (6 bases). V shed 0 bases and J shed 6 bases, with 12 bases lying between them. Per the germline V gene, CDR1 is SGDLS and CDR2 is YYNGEE. This CDR3 is built from 14 residues. The CDR3 spells CASSVVGEGAEAFF. Written as DNA, the CDR3 is TGTGCCAGCAGCGTAGTTGGGGAGGGGGCTGAAGCTTTCTTT.

The V call is TRBV7-9, the J call TRBJ1-4, with D possibly TRBD1 on 5 matching bases. V gave up 1 base and J gave up 5 bases, with 17 bases separating them. Germline CDR1 is SEHNR and CDR2 is FQNEAQ (reference sequence). The CDR3 spans 17 residues. CDR3 protein: CASSLGSGVQGNEKLFF. CDR3 nucleotide sequence: TGTGCCAGCAGCTTAGGGTCGGGGGTCCAGGGAAATGAAAAACTGTTTTTT. The entire variable domain, with the rest obtained from reference TRBV7-9 and TRBJ1-4, is as follows: DTGVSQNPRHKITKRGQNVTFRCDPISEHNRLYWYRQTLGQGPEFLTYFQNEAQLEKSRLLSDRFSAERPKGSFSTLEIQRTEQGDSAMYLCASSLGSGVQGNEKLFFGSGTQLSVL.

This chain connects TRBV7-3 to TRBJ2-5; possibly TRBD2 for D (6 bases). Trimming stripped 5 bases from V and 2 bases from J, with 15 bases between. This CDR3 is 15 amino acids long. Germline V lookup: CDR1 SGHTA, CDR2 FQGTGA. This chain's CDR3 is CASSEAGTLQETQYF. The DNA for the CDR3 is TGTGCCAGCAGCGAAGCCGGGACTTTGCAAGAGACCCAGTACTTC.

The chain is built from TRBV7-2 and TRBJ1-6; D might be TRBD1 (5 bases). Trimming shortened V by 2 bases and J by 8 bases, and 16 bases separated the two germline ends. CDR1 and CDR2 (germline): SGHTA, FQGNSA. The CDR3 length is 16 residues. Here the CDR3 reads CASSLRRGRGDSPLHF. The CDR3 nucleotides read TGTGCCAGCAGCTTACGTAGGGGTAGGGGTGATTCACCCCTCCACTTT.

The V call is TRBV6-1, the J call TRBJ1-2; D is unclear. The CDR3 consists of 15 residues. Trimming pared 5 bases from V and 2 bases from J, leaving 15 bases between. Looked up from germline, CDR1 is MNHNS and CDR2 is SASEGT. CDR3 DNA: TGTGCCAGCAGTCCCCGGGGAGGGCTCAACTATGGCTACACCTTC. This encodes CASSPRGGLNYGYTF.

The chain recombines TRBV28 with TRBJ2-1; 7 positions agree with TRBD2. This CDR3 region has 15 residues. J was trimmed by 10 bases and V by 1 base; bases with no gene match: 10. In germline, CDR1 is MDHEN, CDR2 SYDVKM. CDR3 nucleotide sequence: TGTGCCAGCAGTTTATTGAGGGAGGGCCTAAGGGAGCAGTTCTTC. It yields the protein CASSLLREGLREQFF.

This sequence joins TRBV7-2 and TRBJ2-5; TRBD2 agrees at 7 bases. Losses at the gene ends were 1 base for V and 4 bases for J; bases not matched to a gene: 12. The length of the CDR3 is 17 residues. Germline loops: CDR1 SGHTA, CDR2 FQGNSA. CDR3 DNA sequence: TGTGCCAGCAGCTTAGACTTGTCGGGGGGTGGCCTAGAGACCCAGTACTTC. Protein product: CASSLDLSGGGLETQYF.